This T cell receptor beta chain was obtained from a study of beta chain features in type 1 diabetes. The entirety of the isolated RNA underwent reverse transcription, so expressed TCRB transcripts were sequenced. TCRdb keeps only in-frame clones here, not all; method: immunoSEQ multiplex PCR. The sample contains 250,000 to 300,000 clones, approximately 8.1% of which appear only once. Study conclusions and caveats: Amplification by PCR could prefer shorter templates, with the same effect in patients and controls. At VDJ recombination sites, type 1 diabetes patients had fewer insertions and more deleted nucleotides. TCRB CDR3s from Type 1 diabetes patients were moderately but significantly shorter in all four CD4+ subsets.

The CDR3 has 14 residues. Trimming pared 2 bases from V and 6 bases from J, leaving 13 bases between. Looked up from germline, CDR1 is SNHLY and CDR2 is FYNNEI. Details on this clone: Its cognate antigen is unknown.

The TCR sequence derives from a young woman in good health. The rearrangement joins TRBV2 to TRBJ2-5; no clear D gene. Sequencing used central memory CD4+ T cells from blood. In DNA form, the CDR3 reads TGTGCCAGCAGTGAACGCGAAGGGAAAAAGACCCAGTACTTC. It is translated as CASSEREGKKTQYF.